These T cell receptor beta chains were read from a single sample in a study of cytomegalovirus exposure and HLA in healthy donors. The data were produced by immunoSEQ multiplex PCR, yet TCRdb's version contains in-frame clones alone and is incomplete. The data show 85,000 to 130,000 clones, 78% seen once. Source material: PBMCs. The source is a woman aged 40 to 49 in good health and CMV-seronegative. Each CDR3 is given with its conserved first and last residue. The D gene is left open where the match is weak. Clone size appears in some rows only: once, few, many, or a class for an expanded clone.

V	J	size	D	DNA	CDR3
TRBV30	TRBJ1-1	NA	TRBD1	TGTGCCTGGAGTGAGGGACAGCGGCTCTCTGAAGCTTTCTTT	CAWSEGQRLSEAFF
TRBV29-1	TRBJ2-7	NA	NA	TGCAGCGTTTCAGGGGGGCAACGAGGGCCCTACGAGCAGTACTTC	CSVSGGQRGPYEQYF
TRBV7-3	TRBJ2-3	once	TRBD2	TGTGCCAGCAGCTCCGGTAGCGGGAGTAGGGTGGATACGCAGTATTTT	CASSSGSGSRVDTQYF
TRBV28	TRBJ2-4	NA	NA	TGTGCCAGCAGTTTATTGTCAGAAAACATTCAGTACTTC	CASSLLSENIQYF
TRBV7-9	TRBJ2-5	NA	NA	TGTGCCAGCAGCTTAGTACAGGGATTCCAGACCCAGTACTTC	CASSLVQGFQTQYF
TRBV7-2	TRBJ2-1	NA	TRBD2	TGTGCCAGCAGCGCCCGAACTAGCGGGTCGAAGTTCTTC	CASSARTSGSKFF
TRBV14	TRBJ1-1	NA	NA	TGTGCCAGCAGCCGACAGATGAACACTGAAGCTTTCTTT	CASSRQMNTEAFF
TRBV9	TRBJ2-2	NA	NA	TGTGCCAGCAGCGTCATCGCGGAAGGCACCGGGGAGCTGTTTTTT	CASSVIAEGTGELFF
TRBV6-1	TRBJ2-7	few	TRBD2	TGTGCCAGCAGAAGGGAGGGGACGGGCGAGCAGTACTTC	CASRREGTGEQYF
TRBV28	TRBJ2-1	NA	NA	TGTGCCAGCAGTTTCCGGGCGTTGGGGGGTTCGTTTTTCGGTGAGCAGTTCTTC	CASSFRALGGSFFGEQFF
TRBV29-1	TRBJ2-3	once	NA	TGCAGCGTTGGGGCGGGCAGCACAGATACGCAGTATTTT	CSVGAGSTDTQYF
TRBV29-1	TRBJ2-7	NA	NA	TGCAGCGTTGAAGCGGTTAAGGGGCAGGGCTCCGAGCAGTACTTC	CSVEAVKGQGSEQYF
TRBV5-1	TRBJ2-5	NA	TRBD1	TGCGCCAGCAGCCCCGGACAGGGGATTCGGACCCAGTACTTC	CASSPGQGIRTQYF
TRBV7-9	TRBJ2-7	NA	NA	TGTGCCAGCAGCTTGGACTTGAGCTCCTACGAGCAGTACTTC	CASSLDLSSYEQYF
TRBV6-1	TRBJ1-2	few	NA	TGTGCCAGCAGTGAAGCTGTCGGCGGCTTAGGCTATGGCTACACCTTC	CASSEAVGGLGYGYTF
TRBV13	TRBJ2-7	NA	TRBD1	TGTGCCAGCAGCCAAACCAGGGGGCTCTACGAGCAGTACTTC	CASSQTRGLYEQYF
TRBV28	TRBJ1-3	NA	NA	TGTGCCAGCAGTTCGACAGGATCTGGAAACACCATATATTTT	CASSSTGSGNTIYF
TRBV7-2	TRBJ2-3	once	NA	TGTGCCAGCAGCTTAGGAGGGACAACTAGCACAGATACGCAGTATTTT	CASSLGGTTSTDTQYF
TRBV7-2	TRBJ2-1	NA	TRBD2	TGTGCCAGCAGCAGATCTAGCGGGACGAGCTCCTACAATGAGCAGTTCTTC	CASSRSSGTSSYNEQFF
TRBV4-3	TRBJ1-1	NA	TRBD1	TGCGCCAGCAGCCAAGATAGGACAGGAGGGAACACTGAAGCTTTCTTT	CASSQDRTGGNTEAFF
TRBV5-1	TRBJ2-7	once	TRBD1	TGCGCCAGCAGCTTCGACAGGGGATACGAGCAGTACTTC	CASSFDRGYEQYF
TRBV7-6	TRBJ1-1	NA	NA	TGTGCCAGCAGCTCGGGACACAACACTGAAGCTTTCTTT	CASSSGHNTEAFF
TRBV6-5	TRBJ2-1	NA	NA	TGTGCCAGCAGTTACGAGGGATCCACTTACAATGAGCAGTTCTTC	CASSYEGSTYNEQFF